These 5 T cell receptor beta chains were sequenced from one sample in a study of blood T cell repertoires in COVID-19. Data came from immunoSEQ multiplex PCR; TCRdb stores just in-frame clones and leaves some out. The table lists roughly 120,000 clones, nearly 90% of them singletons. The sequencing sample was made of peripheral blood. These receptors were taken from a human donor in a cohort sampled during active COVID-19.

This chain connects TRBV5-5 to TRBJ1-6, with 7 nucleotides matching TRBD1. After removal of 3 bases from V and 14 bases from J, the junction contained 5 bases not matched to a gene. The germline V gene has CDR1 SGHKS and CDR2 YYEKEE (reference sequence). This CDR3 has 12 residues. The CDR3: CASSSRQGTLHF. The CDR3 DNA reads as TGTGCCAGCAGCTCGAGACAGGGCACCCTCCACTTT.

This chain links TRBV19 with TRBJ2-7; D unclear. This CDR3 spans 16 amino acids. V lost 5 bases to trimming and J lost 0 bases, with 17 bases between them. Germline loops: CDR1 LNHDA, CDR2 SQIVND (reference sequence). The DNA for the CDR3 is TGTGCCAGTAGTTCCCCGGCATCCTCGGGCTCCTACGAGCAGTACTTC. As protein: CASSSPASSGSYEQYF.

The CDR3 sequence: CASSQRGTGQRNQPQHF. The CDR3 DNA follows: TGTGCCAGCAGCCAAAGGGGGACAGGGCAGCGTAATCAGCCCCAGCATTTT. The chain combines TRBV3-1 (or the pseudogene TRBV3-2) with TRBJ1-5; TRBD1 agrees at 9 bases. Germline V gene lookup returns CDR1 LGHDT and CDR2 YNNKEL (reference sequence). This CDR3 is 17 amino acids long. The V gene end was trimmed by 2 bases and the J gene end by 4 bases; junction bases not matched to a gene: 9.

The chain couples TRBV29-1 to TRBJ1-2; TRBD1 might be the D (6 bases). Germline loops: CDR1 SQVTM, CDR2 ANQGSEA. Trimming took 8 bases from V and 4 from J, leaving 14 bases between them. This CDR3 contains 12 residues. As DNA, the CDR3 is TGCAGCTCCTGGACAGAGGGCTATGGCTACACCTTC. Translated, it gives CSSWTEGYGYTF.

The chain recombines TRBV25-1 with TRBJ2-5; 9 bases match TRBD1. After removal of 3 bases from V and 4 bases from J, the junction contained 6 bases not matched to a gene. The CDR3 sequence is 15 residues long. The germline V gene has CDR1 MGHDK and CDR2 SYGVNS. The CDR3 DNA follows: TGTGCCAGCAGTGAGGGACAGGGTCAGGGAGAGACCCAGTACTTC. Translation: CASSEGQGQGETQYF.